The clone carrying this T cell receptor (beta chain) appeared a single time. This specimen comes from a study of Tregs in tolerant kidney transplant recipients. Trimming cost V 6 bases and J 0 bases, with 12 bases left between them. Germline V gene sequence: CDR1 SNHLY, CDR2 FYNNEI. This CDR3 is built from 15 residues. The protocol was immunoSEQ multiplex PCR, while the TCRdb copy is restricted to in-frame clones and leaves out a portion. The sample lists over 50,000 clones, roughly 88% seen once, with 2.1% in the top ten. This TCR came from a human donor who received a combined kidney and bone marrow transplant. The sample in question was Tregs from blood, obtained before the transplant. The chain links TRBV2 to TRBJ2-1; either TRBD1 or TRBD2 may fit D (6 bases each). CDR3 DNA: TGTGCCAGCAGGAGGAGGGGGAGCTCCTACAATGAGCAGTTCTTC. This codes for CASRRRGSSYNEQFF.